Shown below are 14 T cell receptor beta chains from a single sample sequenced in a study of early T cells in non-severe SARS-CoV-2 infection listed by TCRdb under 2021. The method behind the library was 5' RACE. Sequencing relied on a NextSeq 500. TCRdb cleaned the public reads at Q25 with fastp, built clones with MiXCR and kept in-frame beta chains. Each CDR3 protein gets just one entry, which takes the most common genes and DNA from the rows behind it. A total of 15,000 to 20,000 distinct CDR3 sequences appear in this sample, more than 4.5% of them only once. The ten most abundant clones make up roughly 7% of the sample. Material: whole blood. Receptor source: an adult who was a healthcare worker with PCR-confirmed SARS-CoV-2 infection or an uninfected control (not recorded which).

The table lists this clonotype with many counts. This sequence joins TRBV2 and TRBJ2-1; weak D call: TRBD2 (5 bases). V was trimmed by 2 bases and J by 2 bases, leaving 10 bases between them. This CDR3 comprises 15 residues. Germline CDR1 and CDR2: SNHLY and FYNNEI. Here the CDR3 DNA reads TGTGCCAGCAGTGAACGTGAGGGAACCTACAATGAGCAGTTCTTC. This sequence encodes CASSEREGTYNEQFF.

At least ten counts were recorded for this clonotype. This rearrangement joins TRBV7-3 to TRBJ2-7; D could derive from TRBD1 or TRBD2 (6 bases each). With 5 bases removed from V and 0 bases from J, the gap between germline ends came to 14 bases. Germline V gene sequence: CDR1 SGHTA, CDR2 FQGTGA. This CDR3 is 15 amino acids long. CDR3 DNA sequence: TGTGCCAGCAGCCAGGAGGGGGGCCACTCCTACGAGCAGTACTTC. Translated, it gives CASSQEGGHSYEQYF.

Ten or more counts support this clonotype. DNA for the CDR3: TGTGCCAGCAGCTTTAGGAGTCGCTCGAATTATCCCAATGAGCAGTTCTTC. Translating gives CASSFRSRSNYPNEQFF. The chain carries TRBV11-3 and TRBJ2-1, with unresolved D. V was shortened by 3 bases and J by 6 bases, with 21 bases between the two germline ends. The CDR3 extends over 17 amino acids. Germline V gives CDR1 SGHNT, CDR2 YENEEA. Full variable domain (outside the CDR3, taken from reference TRBV11-3 and TRBJ2-1): EAGVVQSPRYKIIEKKQPVAFWCNPISGHNTLYWYLQNLGQGPELLIRYENEEAVDDSQLPKDRFSAERLKGVDSTLKIQPAELGDSAVYLCASSFRSRSNYPNEQFFGPGTRLTVL.

Here the CDR3 reads CASSLEGARLYEQYF. Written as DNA, the CDR3 is TGTGCCAGCAGCTTAGAGGGGGCGAGGCTCTACGAGCAGTACTTC. V is TRBV7-9 and J is TRBJ2-7, with 7 bases matching TRBD1. The CDR3 is 15 amino acids. With V trimmed by 1 base and J by 3 bases, 6 bases remained unmatched. Germline loops: CDR1 SEHNR, CDR2 FQNEAQ (reference sequence).

This clonotype has a count of ten or more. The chain recombines TRBV4-1 with TRBJ2-7; D is possibly TRBD1 (6 bases). The V gene's germline CDR1 is MGHRA and CDR2 YSYEKL. The ends were cut back, 3 bases at V and 2 bases at J, with 8 bases in the middle. The CDR3 loop spans 13 amino acids. The CDR3 sequence: CASSHPGAYEQYF. The CDR3 region has the DNA TGCGCCAGCAGCCACCCAGGGGCCTACGAGCAGTACTTC.

In this sample, this clonotype turned up many times. The J gene is TRBJ2-7, the V gene TRBV11-2; 8 nucleotides agree with TRBD1. The V gene's germline CDR1 is SGHAT and CDR2 FQNNGV. The CDR3 spans 16 residues. The ends lost 5 bases at V and 4 bases at J; junction bases unmatched: 13. The CDR3 DNA sequence: TGTGCCAGCAGCACTGAAGAAGGACAGGGCAAATACGAGCAGTACTTC. This translates into CASSTEEGQGKYEQYF.

There are many counts of this clonotype. This chain uses TRBV11-2 with TRBJ2-7, with 9 bases fitting TRBD1. Germline V gene sequence: CDR1 SGHAT, CDR2 FQNNGV. The CDR3 consists of 16 residues. With V trimmed by 4 bases and J by 7 bases, 14 bases remained unmatched. CDR3 bases: TGTGCCAGCAGCTCCCAGATGACAGGGGGACTTTCGGAGCAGTACGTC. Translating it yields CASSSQMTGGLSEQYV.

This clonotype was seen at least ten times. The CDR3 protein is CASTQDMVRNEQFF. CDR3 DNA sequence: TGTGCCAGCACCCAGGATATGGTGCGGAATGAGCAGTTCTTC. The V and J genes are TRBV28 and TRBJ2-1; D call uncertain. The V end was cut by 7 bases, the J end by 7 bases, with 17 bases between. Germline CDR1 MDHEN, CDR2 SYDVKM. The CDR3 is 14 amino acids.

This clonotype showed up many times. The rearrangement links TRBV12-3 or TRBV12-4 to TRBJ1-2, with 7 bases aligning to TRBD1. J was trimmed by 3 bases and V by 4 bases; bases with no gene match: 8. CDR3 length: 15 amino acids. CDR3 protein: CASSSGQGVDYGYTF. The CDR3 nucleotides are TGTGCCAGCAGTTCTGGGCAGGGGGTCGACTATGGCTACACCTTC.

In its sample, this clonotype was seen many times. V gene TRBV5-4 combines with J gene TRBJ1-6; 8 bases are a match to TRBD1. J gave up 5 bases and V 4 bases, and 8 bases lay outside the gene matches. Germline loops: CDR1 SGHNT, CDR2 YYREEE (reference sequence). The CDR3 loop spans 16 amino acids. CDR3 nucleotides: TGTGCCAGCAGCCCCCCGGACAGGGCTAATAATTCACCCCTCCACTTT. Translation gives CASSPPDRANNSPLHF. The variable domain in full, completed from reference TRBV5-4 and TRBJ1-6, reads ETGVTQSPTHLIKTRGQQVTLRCSSQSGHNTVSWYQQALGQGPQFIFQYYREEENGRGNFPPRFSGLQFPNYSSELNVNALELDDSALYLCASSPPDRANNSPLHFGNGTRLTVT.

This clonotype was detected ten times or more. V and J are TRBV7-2 and TRBJ2-3, with D tentatively TRBD2 (5 bases). Germline CDR1 reads SGHTA; CDR2 reads FQGNSA. The CDR3 covers 14 residues. V gave up 5 bases and J gave up 8 bases, with 17 bases separating them. CDR3 loop: CASSPSGSVRTQYF. The CDR3, as DNA: TGTGCCAGCAGCCCTTCCGGTAGCGTACGTACGCAGTATTTT. Drawing the rest from reference TRBV7-2 and TRBJ2-3, the complete variable domain is GAGVSQSPSNKVTEKGKDVELRCDPISGHTALYWYRQSLGQGLEFLIYFQGNSAPDKSGLPSDRFSAERTGGSVSTLTIQRTQQEDSAVYLCASSPSGSVRTQYFGPGTRLTVL.

Many counts were recorded for this clonotype. The chain is built from TRBV27 and TRBJ2-7; TRBD2 agrees at 10 bases. The germline V gene encodes CDR1 MNHEY and CDR2 SMNVEV (reference sequence). The J segment lost 3 bases and the V segment lost 4 bases, leaving 6 bases of the junction unmatched. CDR3 length equals 15 residues. CDR3 nucleotide sequence: TGTGCCAGCAGTTCCAGGACTAGCGGATTCTACGAGCAGTACTTC. It encodes CASSSRTSGFYEQYF.

This clonotype occurred a few times. The genes are TRBV28 and TRBJ1-1; 11 bases are a match to TRBD1. V shed 2 bases, J shed 0 bases, and the junction held 8 bases outside the gene matches. The germline V gene encodes CDR1 MDHEN and CDR2 SYDVKM. The CDR3 is made up of 18 amino acids. The CDR3 sequence: CASSLGTGGTRLNTEAFF. CDR3 nucleotides: TGTGCCAGCAGTTTAGGGACAGGGGGGACAAGACTGAACACTGAAGCTTTCTTT.

This clonotype was counted ten times or more. This chain links TRBV19 with TRBJ2-1; 11 nucleotides align to TRBD2. Per the germline V gene, CDR1 is LNHDA and CDR2 is SQIVND (reference sequence). The CDR3 length is 23 residues. The J segment lost 6 bases and the V segment lost 5 bases, leaving 30 bases of the junction unmatched. The CDR3 bases are TGTGCCAGTAGTCCCGCGGGCTACTTGTTTCTAACTAGCGGGAGTGGGCGGGCCAATGAGCAGTTCTTC. Amino acid sequence: CASSPAGYLFLTSGSGRANEQFF.